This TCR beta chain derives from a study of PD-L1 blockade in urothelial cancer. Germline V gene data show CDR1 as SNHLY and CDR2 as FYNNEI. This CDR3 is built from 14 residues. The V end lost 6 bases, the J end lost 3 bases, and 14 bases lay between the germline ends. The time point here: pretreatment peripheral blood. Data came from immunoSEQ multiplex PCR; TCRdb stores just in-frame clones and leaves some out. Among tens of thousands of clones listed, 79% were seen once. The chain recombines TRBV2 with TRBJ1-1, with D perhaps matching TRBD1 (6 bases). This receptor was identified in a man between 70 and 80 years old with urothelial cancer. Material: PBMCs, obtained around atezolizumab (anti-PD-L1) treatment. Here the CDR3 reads CASSLEDSYTEAFF. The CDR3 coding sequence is TGTGCCAGCAGCCTCGAGGACAGCTACACTGAAGCTTTCTTT.